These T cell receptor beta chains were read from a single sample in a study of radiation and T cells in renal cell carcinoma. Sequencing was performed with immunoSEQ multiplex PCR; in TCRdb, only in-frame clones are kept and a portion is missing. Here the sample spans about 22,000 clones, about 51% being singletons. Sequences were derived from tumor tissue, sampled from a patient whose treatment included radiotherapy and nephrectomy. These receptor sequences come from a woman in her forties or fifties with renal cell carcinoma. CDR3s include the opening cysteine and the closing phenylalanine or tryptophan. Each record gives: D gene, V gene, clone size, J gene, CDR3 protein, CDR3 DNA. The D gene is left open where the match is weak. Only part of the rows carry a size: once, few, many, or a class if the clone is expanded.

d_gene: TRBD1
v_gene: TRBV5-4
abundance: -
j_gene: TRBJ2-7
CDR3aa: CASSWGQSSYEQYF
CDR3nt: TGTGCCAGCAGCTGGGGACAGAGCTCCTACGAGCAGTACTTC

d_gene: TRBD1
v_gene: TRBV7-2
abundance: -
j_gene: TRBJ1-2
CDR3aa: CASSPGPGQDYGYTF
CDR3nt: TGTGCCAGCAGCCCAGGACCGGGACAGGATTATGGCTACACCTTC

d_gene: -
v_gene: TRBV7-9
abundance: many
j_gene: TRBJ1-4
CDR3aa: CASSQDLRSEKLFF
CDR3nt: TGCGCCAGCAGCCAAGACCTACGGTCGGAAAAACTGTTTTTT

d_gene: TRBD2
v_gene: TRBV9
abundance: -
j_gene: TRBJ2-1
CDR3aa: CASRPSGGEQFF
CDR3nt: TGTGCCAGCAGACCCTCGGGGGGTGAGCAGTTCTTC

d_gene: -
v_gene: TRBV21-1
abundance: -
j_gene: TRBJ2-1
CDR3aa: CASSVRDENEQFF
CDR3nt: TGTGCCAGCAGCGTAAGGGATGAAAATGAGCAGTTCTTC

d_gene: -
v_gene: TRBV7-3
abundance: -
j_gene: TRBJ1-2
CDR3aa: CASHPGTFYGYTF
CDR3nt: TGTGCCAGCCACCCCGGGACCTTCTATGGCTACACCTTC

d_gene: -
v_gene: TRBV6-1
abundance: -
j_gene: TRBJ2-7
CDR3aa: CASSSRTLTYEQYF
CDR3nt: TGTGCCAGCAGCTCGAGGACACTTACCTACGAGCAGTACTTC

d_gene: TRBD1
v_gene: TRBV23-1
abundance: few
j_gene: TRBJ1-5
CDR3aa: CARTGNQPQHF
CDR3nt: TGCGCCAGGACAGGGAATCAGCCCCAGCATTTT

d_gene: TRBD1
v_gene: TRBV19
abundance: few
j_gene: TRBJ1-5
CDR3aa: CASSSQGAYYSNQPQHF
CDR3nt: TGTGCCAGTAGTTCACAGGGGGCTTATTATAGCAATCAGCCCCAGCATTTT

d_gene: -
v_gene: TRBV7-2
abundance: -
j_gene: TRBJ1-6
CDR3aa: CASSLASAALSPLHF
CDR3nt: TGTGCCAGCAGCTTAGCAAGCGCCGCATTGTCACCCCTCCACTTT

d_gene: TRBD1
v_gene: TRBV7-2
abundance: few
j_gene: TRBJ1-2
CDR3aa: CASSSDRVGTF
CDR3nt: TGTGCCAGCAGCTCGGACAGGGTCGGGACCTTC

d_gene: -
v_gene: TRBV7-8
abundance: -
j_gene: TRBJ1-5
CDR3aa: CASSLEILSQPQHF
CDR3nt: TGTGCCAGCAGCTTAGAGATCCTGTCACAGCCCCAGCATTTT

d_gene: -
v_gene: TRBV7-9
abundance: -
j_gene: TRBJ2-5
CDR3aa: CASSLYRALAETQYF
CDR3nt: TGTGCCAGCAGCCTATACCGGGCCCTCGCGGAGACCCAGTACTTC

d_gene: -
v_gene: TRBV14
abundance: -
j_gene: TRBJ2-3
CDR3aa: CASSQRWLGDTQYF
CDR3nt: TGTGCCAGCAGCCAAAGGTGGTTGGGGGATACGCAGTATTTT

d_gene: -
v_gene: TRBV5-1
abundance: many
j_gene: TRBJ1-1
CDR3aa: CASSPGSTTEAFF
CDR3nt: TGCGCCAGCAGTCCAGGGAGTACCACTGAAGCTTTCTTT

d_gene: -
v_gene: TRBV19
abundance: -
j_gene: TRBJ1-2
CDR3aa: CASTPVRVSSNYGYTF
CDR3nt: TGTGCCAGTACCCCAGTGCGGGTTAGCTCTAACTATGGCTACACCTTC

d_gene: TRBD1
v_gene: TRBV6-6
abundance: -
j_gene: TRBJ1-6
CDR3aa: CASSYETGGSPLHF
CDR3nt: TGTGCCAGCAGTTACGAGACAGGGGGCTCACCCCTCCACTTT

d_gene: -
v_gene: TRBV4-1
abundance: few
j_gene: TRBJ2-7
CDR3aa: CASSQDTGLYEQYF
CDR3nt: TGCGCCAGCAGCCAAGATACTGGGCTCTACGAGCAGTACTTC

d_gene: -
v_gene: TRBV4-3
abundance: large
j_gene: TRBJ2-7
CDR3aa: CASSQDRRGPYEQYF
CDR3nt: TGCGCCAGCAGCCAAGATCGACGGGGCCCGTACGAGCAGTACTTC

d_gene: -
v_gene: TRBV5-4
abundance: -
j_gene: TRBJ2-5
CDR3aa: CASSHAGERIETQYF
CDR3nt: TGTGCCAGCAGCCATGCCGGGGAGCGAATCGAGACCCAGTACTTC

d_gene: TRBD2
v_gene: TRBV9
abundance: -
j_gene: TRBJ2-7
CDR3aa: CASSATSGGRYEQYF
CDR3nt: TGTGCCAGCAGCGCTACTAGCGGGGGGAGGTACGAGCAGTACTTC

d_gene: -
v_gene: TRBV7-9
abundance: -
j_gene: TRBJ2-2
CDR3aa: CASSLGWHGELFF
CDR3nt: TGTGCTAGCAGCTTAGGGTGGCACGGGGAGCTGTTTTTT

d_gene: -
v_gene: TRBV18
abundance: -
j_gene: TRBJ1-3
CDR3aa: CASSPLAKAAISGNTIYF
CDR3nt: TGTGCCAGCTCACCACTGGCCAAGGCAGCCATCTCTGGAAACACCATATATTTT

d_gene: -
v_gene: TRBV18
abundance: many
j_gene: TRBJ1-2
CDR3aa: CASSPPRGNYGYTF
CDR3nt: TGTGCCAGCTCACCACCAAGGGGGAACTATGGCTACACCTTC

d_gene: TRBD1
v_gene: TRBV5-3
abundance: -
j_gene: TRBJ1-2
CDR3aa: CASSYRDSANYGYTF
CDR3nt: TGTGCCAGCAGCTACCGGGACAGCGCTAACTATGGCTACACCTTC

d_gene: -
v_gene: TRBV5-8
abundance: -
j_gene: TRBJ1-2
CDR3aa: CASSFGGRPGYGYTF
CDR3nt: TGTGCCAGCAGCTTCGGAGGACGCCCGGGCTATGGCTACACCTTC

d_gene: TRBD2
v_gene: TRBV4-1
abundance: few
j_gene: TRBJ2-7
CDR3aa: CASSQAFSGRLTEQYF
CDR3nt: TGCGCCAGCAGCCAAGCTTTTAGCGGGAGGTTAACAGAGCAGTACTTC

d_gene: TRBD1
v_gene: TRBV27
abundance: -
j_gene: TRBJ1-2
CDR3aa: CASSLSGTGGSGYTF
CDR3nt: TGTGCCAGCAGTCTTTCCGGGACAGGGGGCAGTGGCTACACCTTC

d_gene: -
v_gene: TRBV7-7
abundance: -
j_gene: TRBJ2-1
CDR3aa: CASSSQGGANEQFF
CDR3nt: TGTGCTAGCAGCTCGCAAGGGGGGGCGAATGAGCAGTTCTTC

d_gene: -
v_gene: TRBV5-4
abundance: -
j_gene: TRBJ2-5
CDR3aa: CASSLWHPGETQYF
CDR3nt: TGTGCCAGCAGCTTGTGGCACCCAGGAGAGACCCAGTACTTC

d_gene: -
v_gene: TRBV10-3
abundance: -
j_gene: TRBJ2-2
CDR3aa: CAIRELGDTGELFF
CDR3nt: TGTGCCATCAGGGAGCTGGGAGACACCGGGGAGCTGTTTTTT

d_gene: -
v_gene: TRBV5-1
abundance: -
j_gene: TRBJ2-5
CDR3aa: CASSLTGFQETQYF
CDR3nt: TGCGCCAGCAGCTTAACAGGGTTCCAAGAGACCCAGTACTTC

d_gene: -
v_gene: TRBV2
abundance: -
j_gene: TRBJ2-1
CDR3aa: CASSGQVNEQFF
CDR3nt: TGTGCCAGCAGTGGACAGGTCAATGAGCAGTTCTTC

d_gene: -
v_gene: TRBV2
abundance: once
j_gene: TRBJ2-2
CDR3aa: CASRQIAAGELFF
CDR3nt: TGTGCCAGCAGACAAATAGCGGCCGGGGAGCTGTTTTTT

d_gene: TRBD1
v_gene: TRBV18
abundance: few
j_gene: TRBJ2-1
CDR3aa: CASSSPTDRAFNEQFF
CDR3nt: TGTGCCAGCTCATCCCCCACAGACAGGGCATTCAATGAGCAGTTCTTC

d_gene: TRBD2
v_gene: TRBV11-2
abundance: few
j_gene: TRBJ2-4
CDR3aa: CASSPSGGPNIQYF
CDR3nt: TGTGCCAGCAGCCCGTCGGGGGGGCCGAACATTCAGTACTTC

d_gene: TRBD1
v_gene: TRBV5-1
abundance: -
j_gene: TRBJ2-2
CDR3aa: CASRQGIRTGELFF
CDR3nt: TGCGCCAGTAGACAGGGGATTCGGACCGGGGAGCTGTTTTTT

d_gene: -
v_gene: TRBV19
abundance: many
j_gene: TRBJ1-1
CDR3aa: CASSIQGTWTEAFF
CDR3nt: TGTGCCAGTAGTATCCAGGGGACTTGGACTGAAGCTTTCTTT

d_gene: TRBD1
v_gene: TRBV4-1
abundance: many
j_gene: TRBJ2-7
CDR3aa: CASSRRDRGHEQYF
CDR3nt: TGCGCCAGCAGCCGCCGGGACAGGGGGCACGAGCAGTACTTC

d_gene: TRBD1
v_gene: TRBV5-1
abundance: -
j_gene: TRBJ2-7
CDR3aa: CASSGDRGYEQYF
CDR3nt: TGCGCCAGCAGCGGGGACAGGGGTTACGAGCAGTACTTC

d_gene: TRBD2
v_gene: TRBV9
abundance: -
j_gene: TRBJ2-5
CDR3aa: CASSVRTSPETQYF
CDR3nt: TGTGCCAGCAGCGTCCGGACTAGCCCAGAGACCCAGTACTTC

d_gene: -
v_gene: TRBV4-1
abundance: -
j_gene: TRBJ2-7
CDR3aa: CASSHPGTNTYEQYF
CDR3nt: TGCGCCAGCAGCCACCCCGGGACAAACACCTACGAGCAGTACTTC

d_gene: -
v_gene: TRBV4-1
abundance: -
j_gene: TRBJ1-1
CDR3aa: CASSQPGPQNTEAFF
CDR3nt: TGCGCCAGCAGCCAACCGGGACCGCAGAACACTGAAGCTTTCTTT

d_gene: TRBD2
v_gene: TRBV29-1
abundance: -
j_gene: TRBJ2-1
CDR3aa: CSVEGGLTSGGAWEQFF
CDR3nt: TGCAGCGTTGAGGGCGGACTGACTAGCGGGGGGGCCTGGGAGCAGTTCTTC

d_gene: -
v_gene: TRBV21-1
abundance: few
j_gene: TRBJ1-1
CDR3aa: CASSKVEGFAKGNLNTEAFF
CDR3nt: -

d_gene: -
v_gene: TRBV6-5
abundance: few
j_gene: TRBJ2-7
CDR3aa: CASRPLTDQYEQYF
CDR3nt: TGTGCCAGCAGGCCCCTGACAGATCAGTACGAGCAGTACTTC

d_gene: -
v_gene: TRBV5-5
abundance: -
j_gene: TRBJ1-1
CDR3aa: CASSVSGQLTEAFF
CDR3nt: TGTGCCAGCAGCGTTTCCGGACAGCTAACTGAAGCTTTCTTT

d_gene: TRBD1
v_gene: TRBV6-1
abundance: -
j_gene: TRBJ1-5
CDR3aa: CASRDRGNQPQHF
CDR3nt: TGTGCCAGCAGGGACAGGGGTAATCAGCCCCAGCATTTT

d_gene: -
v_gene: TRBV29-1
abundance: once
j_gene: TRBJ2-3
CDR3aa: CSVLLGELGYTDTQYF
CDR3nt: TGCAGCGTTTTATTGGGGGAGTTAGGATACACAGATACGCAGTATTTT

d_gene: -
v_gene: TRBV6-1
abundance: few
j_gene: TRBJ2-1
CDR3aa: CASSESSGGYNEQFF
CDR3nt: TGTGCCAGCAGTGAGTCTAGTGGAGGTTACAATGAGCAGTTCTTC

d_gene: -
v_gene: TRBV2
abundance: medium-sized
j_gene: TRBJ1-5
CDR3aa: CASSEDRANSNQPQHF
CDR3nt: TGTGCCAGCAGTGAAGATCGAGCAAATAGCAATCAGCCCCAGCATTTT

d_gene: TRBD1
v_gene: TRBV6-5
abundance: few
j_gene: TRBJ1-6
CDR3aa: CASSYAAGGSSPLHF
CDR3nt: TGTGCCAGCAGTTACGCTGCAGGGGGAAGTTCACCCCTCCACTTT